These 3 T cell receptor beta chains came from one sample sequenced in a study of blood T cell repertoires in COVID-19. Profiling relied on immunoSEQ multiplex PCR, and the TCRdb table lists in-frame clones only, not all of them. The sample has 250,000 to 300,000 clones, approximately 83% seen once. Sequenced input: peripheral blood. The receptors were sampled from a woman in her 70s with acute or convalescent COVID-19.

This clone has more than one count but fewer than ten. CDR3 nucleotide sequence: TGTGCCTCAGTGGAGGGGATATCTAACTATGGCTACACCTTC. Its translation: CASVEGISNYGYTF. The chain links TRBV10-3 to TRBJ1-2; D is possibly TRBD1 (5 bases). V was trimmed by 11 bases and J by 0 bases, leaving 16 bases between them. Germline lookup yields CDR1 ENHRY and CDR2 SYGVKD. The CDR3 sequence is 14 residues long.

This chain uses TRBV30 with TRBJ2-7; D may be TRBD1 (6 bases). V gave up 4 bases and J gave up 4 bases, with 11 bases separating them. The germline CDR1 and CDR2 sequences are GTSNPN and SVGIG (reference sequence). The CDR3 covers 12 residues. In nucleotides, the CDR3 is TGTGCCTGGACTTTGGGACATTACGAGCAGTACTTC. Protein: CAWTLGHYEQYF. The full variable domain, completed using reference TRBV30 and TRBJ2-7, is SQTIHQWPATLVQPVGSPLSLECTVEGTSNPNLYWYRQAAGRGLQLLFYSVGIGQISSEVPQNLSASRPQDRQFILSSKKLLLSDSGFYLCAWTLGHYEQYFGPGTRLTVT.

The V call is TRBV3-1 (or the pseudogene TRBV3-2), the J call TRBJ1-6; D unclear. CDR1 and CDR2 (germline): LGHDT, YNNKEL (reference sequence). This CDR3 comprises 15 residues. V dropped 1 base and J dropped 10 bases, with 14 bases sitting between them. CDR3 in amino acids: CASSQVGSLESPLHF. CDR3 DNA sequence: TGTGCCAGCAGCCAAGTCGGCAGCTTGGAGTCACCCCTCCACTTT.